A single T cell receptor beta chain is shown here with its context. The antigen is undetermined. CDR1 and CDR2 from the germline V gene are SGHTA and FQGNSA. The length of the CDR3 is 15 residues. With 1 base removed from V and 0 bases from J, the gap between germline ends came to 7 bases. The data derive from a study of radiotherapy plus CTLA-4 blockade in lung cancer. The repertoire was sequenced with immunoSEQ multiplex PCR; TCRdb's copy has only in-frame clones and lacks some. The sample holds 84,000 or so clones, around four fifths seen once. Regarding the study as a whole: Radiotherapy was combined with ipilimumab, and tumor-derived TCR clones then expanded in blood.

Material: peripheral blood, obtained from a patient treated with radiotherapy plus ipilimumab. V gene TRBV7-2 combines with J gene TRBJ2-1; D not resolved. This TCR derives from a human donor with non-small cell lung cancer that progressed on radiotherapy plus ipilimumab. The CDR3 DNA is TGTGCCAGCAGCTTAGGACCTAGCTCCTACAATGAGCAGTTCTTC. It specifies CASSLGPSSYNEQFF.